Below are 3 T cell receptor beta chains sequenced from a single sample in a study of blood T cell repertoires in COVID-19. This table comes from immunoSEQ multiplex PCR, and its TCRdb copy is limited to in-frame clones, with some not included. The profile shows 150,000 to 190,000 clones, roughly 80% of them singletons. The specimen sequenced was peripheral blood. The receptors were gathered from a woman aged 80 or over with acute or convalescent COVID-19.

The chain links TRBV12-5 to TRBJ1-2; possible D gene TRBD1, 6 bases. CDR3 length: 13 residues. V shed 6 bases and J shed 4 bases, with 12 bases lying between them. Germline V gene lookup returns CDR1 LGHNT and CDR2 FRNRAP. This chain's CDR3 is CASGSGGSYGYTF. CDR3 nucleotides: TGTGCTAGTGGGTCGGGGGGCAGCTATGGCTACACCTTC.

The V gene is TRBV14, the J gene TRBJ2-2; TRBD2 matches 11 bases. V lost 3 bases and J lost 7; bases outside the gene matches: 7. This CDR3 comprises 16 residues. Germline CDR1 is SGHDN and CDR2 is FVKESK. CDR3 sequence (DNA): TGTGCCAGCAGCCACTCTCTAGCGGGAGGCCTCGGGGAGCTGTTTTTT. This codes for CASSHSLAGGLGELFF. Supplemented by reference TRBV14 and TRBJ2-2, the full variable domain reads EAGVTQFPSHSVIEKGQTVTLRCDPISGHDNLYWYRRVMGKEIKFLLHFVKESKQDESGMPNNRFLAERTGGTYSTLKVQPAELEDSGVYFCASSHSLAGGLGELFFGEGSRLTVL.

This chain joins TRBV6-5 and TRBJ1-2; 9 bases map to TRBD1. Germline values: CDR1 MNHEY, CDR2 SVGAGI. With 2 bases clipped from V and 3 bases from J, the junction kept 4 bases outside the gene matches. This CDR3 has 15 residues. CDR3 amino acids: CASSYLQGADYGYTF. The CDR3, as DNA: TGTGCCAGCAGTTACCTACAGGGGGCAGACTATGGCTACACCTTC.